Shown below are 29 T cell receptor beta chains from a single sample sequenced in a study of blood T cell repertoires in COVID-19 (dated by TCRdb to 2018 to 2020). Library creation used the immunoSEQ multiplex PCR assay. The table was pulled from immuneACCESS by TCRdb, which kept in-frame rearrangements only. Such tables lose some clones; where checked, under half of the loss comes from unresolved V genes, and the rest has no known cause. The sample contains roughly 30,000 clones, about 94% of them found a single time. Approximately 4.7% of the sample comes from the top ten. Sequenced: peripheral blood. These receptors were obtained from a human donor in a cohort sampled during active COVID-19.

This chain connects TRBV6-2 or TRBV6-3 to TRBJ2-7, with 8 bases matching TRBD2. This CDR3 is built from 16 residues. V dropped 6 bases and J dropped 3; count of bases not matched to a gene: 13. The germline V gene has CDR1 MNHEY and CDR2 SVGEGT. For the CDR3, the DNA is TGTGCCAGCAGCCCCCCGAGAGGGACTAGGAACTACGAGCAGTACTTC. It is translated as CASSPPRGTRNYEQYF.

V usage is TRBV12-3 or TRBV12-4 and J usage is TRBJ2-2; TRBD1 might be the D (6 bases). The CDR3 sequence is 13 residues long. Trimming stripped 5 bases from V and 6 bases from J, with 10 bases between. The CDR3 is CASSRQAAGELFF. Written as DNA, the CDR3 is TGTGCCAGCAGTAGACAGGCGGCCGGGGAGCTGTTTTTT.

This chain links TRBV30 with TRBJ2-1, with 12 bases identical to TRBD2. This CDR3 is built from 18 residues. CDR1 and CDR2 (germline): GTSNPN, SVGIG (reference sequence). J lost 6 bases, V lost 8 bases, and 20 bases had no gene match. CDR3 loop: CAAPPPLAGGPESNEQFF. The CDR3 DNA reads as TGTGCCGCCCCGCCTCCCCTAGCGGGGGGGCCAGAAAGCAATGAGCAGTTCTTC. The variable domain in full, with the rest retrieved from reference TRBV30 and TRBJ2-1, is SQTIHQWPATLVQPVGSPLSLECTVEGTSNPNLYWYRQAAGRGLQLLFYSVGIGQISSEVPQNLSASRPQDRQFILSSKKLLLSDSGFYLCAAPPPLAGGPESNEQFFGPGTRLTVL.

The CDR3 coding sequence is TGTGCCAGCAGCCTCCCCTCGACAGGGTACGAGCAGTACTTC. Protein sequence: CASSLPSTGYEQYF. The rearrangement joins TRBV7-2 to TRBJ2-7; 7 nucleotides agree with TRBD1. The length of the CDR3 is 14 residues. Germline CDR1 and CDR2: SGHTA and FQGNSA. V lost 5 bases to trimming and J lost 4 bases; unmatched junction nucleotides: 8. The entire variable domain, with the rest obtained from reference TRBV7-2 and TRBJ2-7, is as follows: GAGVSQSPSNKVTEKGKDVELRCDPISGHTALYWYRQSLGQGLEFLIYFQGNSAPDKSGLPSDRFSAERTGGSVSTLTIQRTQQEDSAVYLCASSLPSTGYEQYFGPGTRLTVT.

V is TRBV29-1 and J is TRBJ1-1; the D is unclear. V lost 1 base and J 2 bases, leaving 11 bases between the germline ends. Germline V gene lookup returns CDR1 SQVTM and CDR2 ANQGSEA. The CDR3 spans 14 residues. In DNA form, the CDR3 reads TGCAGCGTTGAAGCGCCACCCAGTAACACTGAAGCTTTCTTT. It specifies CSVEAPPSNTEAFF.

This clone appeared once. V and J are TRBV9 and TRBJ2-2, with TRBD2 matching 10 bases. Germline CDR1 SGDLS, CDR2 YYNGEE. The CDR3 covers 16 residues. V shed 4 bases and J 3 bases; nucleotides not matched to a gene: 6. The CDR3 bases are TGTGCCAGCAGCAGACGGACTAGCGGAGACACCGGGGAGCTGTTTTTT. Translating gives CASSRRTSGDTGELFF.

The chain has TRBV21-1 and TRBJ2-2; TRBD2, the table's D call, lacks a check against the DNA. TRBV21-1 constitutes a pseudogene. This CDR3 has 15 amino acids. CDR3 coding DNA: TGTGCCAGCAGCAATCACGGGGTCGACACCGGGGAGCTGTTTTTT. Translation: CASSNHGVDTGELFF.

The rearrangement links TRBV5-1 to TRBJ2-1; 8 bases line up with TRBD2. V lost 4 bases, J lost 7 bases, and 10 bases stayed unmatched. The CDR3 is made up of 15 amino acids. Germline CDR1 and CDR2: SGHRS and YFSETQ. The CDR3 DNA follows: TGCGCCAGCAGCACGGGACTAGATGAGATGAATGAGCAGTTCTTC. Translating it yields CASSTGLDEMNEQFF.

Points on this clone: The sample carries other DNA sequences with the same CDR3. The chain links TRBV12-3 or TRBV12-4 to TRBJ1-4; D uncertain. This CDR3 comprises 13 residues. The V gene lost 2 bases and the J gene lost 4 bases, with 5 bases spanning the gap. CDR3 nucleotide sequence: TGTGCCAGCAGTTTAAGCGGTAATGAAAAACTGTTTTTT. Amino acids: CASSLSGNEKLFF.

The rearrangement joins TRBV7-6 to TRBJ1-4; D is undetermined. The ends were cut back, 5 bases at V and 3 bases at J, with 19 bases in the middle. The CDR3 has 17 residues. Germline V CDR1 and CDR2: SGHVS, FNYEAQ. In DNA form, the CDR3 reads TGTGCCAGCAGCGACTCCCCCCCGGCGGGTTCTAATGAAAAACTGTTTTTT. Translated, it gives CASSDSPPAGSNEKLFF.

The rearrangement joins TRBV28 to TRBJ1-4; a weak D match, TRBD1 (6 bases). This CDR3 is built from 16 residues. Germline CDR1 MDHEN, CDR2 SYDVKM. Trimming removed 4 bases from V and 4 bases from J, with 16 bases in between. The CDR3 is CASSSQRTEVNEKLFF. The CDR3, as DNA: TGTGCCAGCAGTTCACAGAGGACAGAGGTTAATGAAAAACTGTTTTTT.

The chain uses TRBV5-4 and TRBJ1-4; no firm D call. The CDR3 covers 15 residues. Germline V CDR1 and CDR2: SGHNT, YYREEE (reference sequence). Trimming pared 2 bases from V and 7 bases from J, leaving 15 bases between. The CDR3 region has the DNA TGTGCCAGCAGCTTACCCGGGGAGGGCGGTGAAAAACTGTTTTTT. This gives the protein CASSLPGEGGEKLFF.

The gene calls are TRBV30 and TRBJ1-1, with a weak D call TRBD1 (5 bases). Trimming cost V 4 bases and J 4 bases, with 16 bases left between them. CDR3 length: 14 amino acids. Germline V gives CDR1 GTSNPN, CDR2 SVGIG (reference sequence). CDR3 sequence: CAWTLPAGITEAFF. In nucleotides, the CDR3 is TGTGCCTGGACCCTACCCGCAGGGATCACTGAAGCTTTCTTT. Combining the CDR3 with reference TRBV30 and TRBJ1-1 gives the whole variable domain SQTIHQWPATLVQPVGSPLSLECTVEGTSNPNLYWYRQAAGRGLQLLFYSVGIGQISSEVPQNLSASRPQDRQFILSSKKLLLSDSGFYLCAWTLPAGITEAFFGQGTRLTVV.

The chain uses TRBV7-2 and TRBJ1-6; 9 bases match TRBD1. Germline lookup yields CDR1 SGHTA and CDR2 FQGNSA. The CDR3 totals 14 residues. J gave up 10 bases and V 6 bases, and 7 bases lay outside the gene matches. The CDR3 sequence is CASRSTGGLSPLHF. As DNA, the CDR3 is TGTGCCAGCAGATCGACAGGGGGACTATCACCCCTCCACTTT.

This sequence joins TRBV6-5 and TRBJ2-1; TRBD1 matches at 8 bases. Germline assignment: CDR1 MNHEY and CDR2 SVGAGI. After removal of 6 bases from V and 2 bases from J, the junction contained 6 bases not matched to a gene. This CDR3 comprises 15 residues. For the CDR3, the DNA is TGTGCCAGCAGAAGACAGGGGTTCACCTACAATGAGCAGTTCTTC. This translates into CASRRQGFTYNEQFF.

This clone is a singleton in its sample. This chain connects TRBV28 to TRBJ2-3; D uncertain. V was trimmed by 3 bases and J by 1 base, leaving 8 bases between them. This CDR3 spans 14 amino acids. Germline V CDR1 and CDR2: MDHEN, SYDVKM. DNA for the CDR3: TGTGCCAGCAGTTTTCGCCGGGGCACAGATACGCAGTATTTT. This translates into CASSFRRGTDTQYF.

V usage is TRBV19 and J usage is TRBJ2-1; perhaps TRBD2 as D (6 bases). Trimming cost V 3 bases and J 3 bases, with 15 bases left between them. Germline V gene sequence: CDR1 LNHDA, CDR2 SQIVND (reference sequence). The CDR3 is 16 amino acids. CDR3 DNA: TGTGCCAGTAGTATCGGGGGAGGCGGGTACTACAATGAGCAGTTCTTC. This sequence encodes CASSIGGGGYYNEQFF. Based on the CDR3 plus reference TRBV19 and TRBJ2-1, the full variable domain is DGGITQSPKYLFRKEGQNVTLSCEQNLNHDAMYWYRQDPGQGLRLIYYSQIVNDFQKGDIAEGYSVSREKKESFPLTVTSAQKNPTAFYLCASSIGGGGYYNEQFFGPGTRLTVL.

This chain uses TRBV12-3 or TRBV12-4 with TRBJ1-1; 11 bases fit TRBD1. CDR3 size: 13 residues. V shed 4 bases and J 9 bases; nucleotides not matched to a gene: 4. The CDR3: CASSWGTGGKAFF. CDR3 in DNA: TGTGCCAGCAGTTGGGGGACAGGGGGAAAAGCTTTCTTT.

This clone was counted a single time. The gene calls are TRBV5-4 and TRBJ1-1, with 9 bases lining up with TRBD1. Germline loops: CDR1 SGHNT, CDR2 YYREEE (reference sequence). The CDR3 is 17 residues long. Trimming removed 5 bases from V and 0 bases from J; junction bases left unmatched: 11. CDR3 sequence reads: CASRLVRDRDMNTEAFF. The CDR3, as DNA: TGTGCCAGCAGACTAGTCCGGGACAGGGACATGAACACTGAAGCTTTCTTT.

This chain joins TRBV15 and TRBJ2-5; maybe TRBD2 (6 bases). The CDR3 runs 17 residues. V shed 2 bases and J shed 2 bases, with 18 bases lying between them. Germline CDR1 and CDR2: LNHNV and YYDKDF (reference sequence). The CDR3 DNA reads TGTGCCACCAGCAGACCCCCCGGAGGGAACGAACAAGAGACCCAGTACTTC. Its translation: CATSRPPGGNEQETQYF.

The genes are TRBV7-9 and TRBJ1-3; D unresolved. Trimming took off 5 bases at V and 0 bases at J, with 8 bases between the two ends. Germline V gives CDR1 SEHNR, CDR2 FQNEAQ (reference sequence). CDR3 size: 14 residues. DNA for the CDR3: TGTGCCAGCAGCGGCAGGCTCTCTGGAAACACCATATATTTT. As protein: CASSGRLSGNTIYF.

The chain has TRBV5-5 and TRBJ2-4; TRBD1 matches 7 bases. Germline loops: CDR1 SGHKS, CDR2 YYEKEE (reference sequence). This CDR3 contains 17 residues. V dropped 6 bases and J dropped 9; count of bases not matched to a gene: 21. The CDR3 DNA reads as TGTGCCAGCATAATTCTTAAGGGAGAGGGGGCTTATGTCATTCAGTACTTC. Amino acid sequence: CASIILKGEGAYVIQYF.

The rearrangement joins TRBV27 to TRBJ2-7; D is unclear. The length of the CDR3 is 13 residues. Trimming took 0 bases from V and 2 from J, leaving 5 bases between them. Germline V lookup: CDR1 MNHEY, CDR2 SMNVEV (reference sequence). The CDR3 reads CASSLSTAYEQYF. For the CDR3, the DNA is TGTGCCAGCAGTTTATCAACAGCCTACGAGCAGTACTTC.

This rearrangement joins TRBV19 to TRBJ2-1, with TRBD1 matching 9 bases. This CDR3 spans 17 amino acids. With 4 bases clipped from V and 0 bases from J, the junction kept 7 bases outside the gene matches. Germline values: CDR1 LNHDA, CDR2 SQIVND (reference sequence). The CDR3 loop is CASSTLGTGSSYNEQFF. The DNA of the CDR3 is TGTGCCAGTAGTACCCTCGGGACAGGGAGCTCCTACAATGAGCAGTTCTTC.

J is TRBJ2-7 and V is TRBV5-1; weak D call: TRBD2 (6 bases). Trimming removed 0 bases from V and 4 bases from J, with 17 bases in between. Germline CDR1 and CDR2: SGHRS and YFSETQ. This CDR3 has 16 residues. The CDR3 loop reads CASSLGDSTTSYEQYF. The DNA for the CDR3 is TGCGCCAGCAGCTTGGGGGACTCCACGACCTCATACGAGCAGTACTTC.

V usage is TRBV5-1 and J usage is TRBJ2-3, with D perhaps TRBD1 (5 bases). V lost 4 bases and J lost 0, with 9 bases in between. The CDR3 totals 14 residues. In germline, CDR1 is SGHRS, CDR2 YFSETQ. The CDR3 DNA follows: TGCGCCAGCAGCCAGGACACGAGCACAGATACGCAGTATTTT. Protein sequence: CASSQDTSTDTQYF. Filled out from reference TRBV5-1 and TRBJ2-3, the complete variable domain reads KAGVTQTPRYLIKTRGQQVTLSCSPISGHRSVSWYQQTPGQGLQFLFEYFSETQRNKGNFPGRFSGRQFSNSRSEMNVSTLELGDSALYLCASSQDTSTDTQYFGPGTRLTVL.

The chain employs TRBV5-1 and TRBJ2-7, with 11 bases fitting TRBD1. Germline loops: CDR1 SGHRS, CDR2 YFSETQ. This CDR3 is built from 17 residues. V gave up 0 bases and J gave up 5 bases; unmatched junction bases: 10. CDR3 coding DNA: TGCGCCAGCAGCTTGGGGACAGGGGGCCCTCTCTTGAACGAGCAGTACTTC. This encodes CASSLGTGGPLLNEQYF.

This sequence joins TRBV9 and TRBJ2-3, with 7 bases aligning to TRBD1. V was pared by 4 bases and J by 2 bases, with 7 bases of the junction left unmatched. This CDR3 contains 15 residues. The germline V gene has CDR1 SGDLS and CDR2 YYNGEE. The CDR3 DNA reads TGTGCCAGCAGCCCAGAGGGGGCTCCCACAGATACGCAGTATTTT. Its protein product is CASSPEGAPTDTQYF.

The chain links TRBV7-3 to TRBJ2-3; 10 bases line up with TRBD1. The CDR3 has 13 residues. J gave up 5 bases and V 4 bases, and 0 bases lay outside the gene matches. In germline, CDR1 is SGHTA, CDR2 FQGTGA. CDR3 loop: CASSWDRGDTQYF. The DNA for the CDR3 is TGTGCCAGCAGCTGGGACAGGGGAGATACGCAGTATTTT.